A single T cell receptor beta chain is shown here with its context. Its matching antigen is unknown. The sample comes from a study of cytomegalovirus exposure and HLA in healthy donors. Notes on the study in general: The dataset shows that most TCR sequences were rare, while some public TCRs occurred in many donors.

Sequencing used immunoSEQ multiplex PCR; TCRdb keeps in-frame clones, though not all of them. The sample consists of approximately 260,000 clones, 75% to 90% of them appearing once. These donors were members of the 120-subject validation cohort, a group separate from the approximately 670-subject first cohort. The sequence came from a woman aged 25 to 39 in good health and CMV-seropositive. The sample consisted of PBMCs.

DNA for the CDR3: TGCGCCAGCAGCCCCGTGGAGCGCATATCCACCGAGCAGTACTTC. This sequence encodes CASSPVERISTEQYF. This chain joins TRBV5-1 and TRBJ2-7, with D unclear. The CDR3 is 15 amino acids. V shed 4 bases and J shed 6 bases, with 20 bases lying between them. Germline lookup yields CDR1 SGHRS and CDR2 YFSETQ.